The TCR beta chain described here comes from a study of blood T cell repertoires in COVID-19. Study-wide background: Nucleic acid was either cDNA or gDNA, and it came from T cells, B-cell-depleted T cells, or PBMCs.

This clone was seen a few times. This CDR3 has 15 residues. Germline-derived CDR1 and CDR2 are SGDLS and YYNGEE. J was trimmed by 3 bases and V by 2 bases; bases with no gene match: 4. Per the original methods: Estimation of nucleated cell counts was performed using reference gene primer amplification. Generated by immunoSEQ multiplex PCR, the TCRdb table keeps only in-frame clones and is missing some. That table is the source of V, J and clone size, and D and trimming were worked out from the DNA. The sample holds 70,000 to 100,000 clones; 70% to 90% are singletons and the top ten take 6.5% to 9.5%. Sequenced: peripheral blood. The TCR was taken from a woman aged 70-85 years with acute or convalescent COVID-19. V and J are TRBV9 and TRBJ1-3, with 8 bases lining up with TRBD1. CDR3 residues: CASSVGQARGNTIYF. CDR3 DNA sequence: TGTGCCAGCAGCGTGGGACAGGCACGTGGAAACACCATATATTTT.